The 9 T cell receptor beta chains given below trace back to one sample, sequenced in a study of monozygotic twins with inflammatory bowel disease. Reanalyzing the 5' RACE reads, TCRdb keeps one entry per CDR3 protein, without DNA. The sample totals roughly 160,000 distinct CDR3 sequences. Sequencing was carried out using blood. These receptors all come from a human donor with ulcerative colitis or Crohn's disease, or a healthy co-twin of an affected twin (not recorded which).

The chain combines TRBV6-2 or TRBV6-3 with TRBJ2-2. The CDR3 runs to 11 residues. Germline V gene lookup returns CDR1 MNHEY and CDR2 SVGEGT. The CDR3 here is CASGITGELFF.

The rearrangement joins TRBV30 to TRBJ1-4; TCRdb proposes TRBD1, but this gene call is untestable without DNA. CDR3 length equals 18 residues. CDR1 is GTSNPN and CDR2 is SVGIG in the germline V gene (reference sequence). The CDR3 reads CAWEKGTGGEHYNEKLFF.

The chain employs TRBV5-4 and TRBJ2-1. The CDR3 is 15 residues long. Per the germline V gene, CDR1 is SGHNT and CDR2 is YYREEE (reference sequence). CDR3 loop: CASSFGGSSYNEQFF.

V is TRBV7-2 and J is TRBJ2-7; TCRdb returns TRBD1, unconfirmable since there is no DNA. This CDR3 region has 14 residues. Germline loops: CDR1 SGHTA, CDR2 FQGNSA. The CDR3 loop is CASSLQGGSYEQYF.

V and J are TRBV20-1 and TRBJ2-1; TCRdb designates TRBD2, a call that cannot be tested without DNA. The CDR3 consists of 16 residues. CDR1 DFQATT and CDR2 SNEGSKA come from the germline V gene (reference sequence). CDR3 in amino acids: CSARDYRRGGYNEQFF.

The chain combines TRBV7-2 with TRBJ1-1; TCRdb outputs TRBD1, but without DNA this stays unchecked. The germline gives CDR1 SGHTA, CDR2 FQGNSA. The CDR3 spans 14 residues. CDR3 in amino acids: CASGQGGGYTEAFF.

The chain uses TRBV29-1 and TRBJ1-1. CDR1 and CDR2 from the germline V gene are SQVTM and ANQGSEA. The CDR3 totals 11 residues. CDR3: CSADRNTEAFF.

The chain has TRBV9 and TRBJ2-5; the TCRdb call, TRBD2, lacks DNA for checking. The germline gives CDR1 SGDLS, CDR2 YYNGEE. The CDR3 runs 18 residues. The CDR3 here is CASSVSSKGLAAQETQYF.

The V gene is TRBV19, the J gene TRBJ2-2; the D call of TRBD2 rests on TCRdb alone, since no DNA is present to check it. CDR3 length: 14 residues. Per the germline V gene, CDR1 is LNHDA and CDR2 is SQIVND (reference sequence). CDR3: CASSIHGRAGELFF.